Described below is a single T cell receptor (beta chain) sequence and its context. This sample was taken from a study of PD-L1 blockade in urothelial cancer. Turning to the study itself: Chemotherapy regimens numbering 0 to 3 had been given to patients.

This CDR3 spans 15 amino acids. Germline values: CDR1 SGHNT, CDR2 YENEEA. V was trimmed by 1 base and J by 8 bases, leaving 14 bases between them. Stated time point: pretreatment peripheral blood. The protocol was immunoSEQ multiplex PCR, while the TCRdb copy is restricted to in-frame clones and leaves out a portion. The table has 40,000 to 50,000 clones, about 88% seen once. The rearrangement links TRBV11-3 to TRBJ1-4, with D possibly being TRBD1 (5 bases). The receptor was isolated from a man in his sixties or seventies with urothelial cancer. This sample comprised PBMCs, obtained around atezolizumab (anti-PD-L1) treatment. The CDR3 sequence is CASSLGAGPGEKLFF. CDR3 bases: TGTGCCAGCAGCTTAGGAGCAGGGCCAGGAGAAAAACTGTTTTTT.